The 13 T cell receptor beta chains below all came from one sample that was sequenced in a study of CXCR3-negative and CXCR3-positive naive CD8 T cells. The study's findings and limits: For CXCR3-positive naive cells, TRB CDR3s were more hydrophobic than those of CXCR3-negative naive cells.

Their antigen targets remain unknown. 5' RACE with UMI labels generated the TRB cDNA libraries. From the 5' RACE reads, TCRdb lists one entry per CDR3 protein and no DNA. The sample shows under 150,000 distinct CDR3 sequences, and approximately 0.28% sits with its ten largest clones. Sequenced input: naive CXCR3+ CD8+ T cells from blood. As to subset: CD45RO-CCR7+CD27+CD95- naive CD8+ T cells expressing CXCR3 (TNR3+). Receptors originate from a human donor in good health. Some clones in this sample may be carry-over from other donors' samples.

The chain joins TRBV3-1 to TRBJ2-3; lacking DNA, the TRBD2 call made by TCRdb goes unchecked. CDR1 is LGHDT, CDR2 YNNKEL, per germline (reference sequence). This CDR3 comprises 16 residues. The CDR3 loop is CASSQVRAGGTDTQYF.

CDR3 residues: CASSTGNEKLFF. This chain links TRBV9 with TRBJ1-4; TCRdb selects TRBD1, and the lack of DNA leaves this call unchecked. The CDR3 consists of 12 residues. Germline V gene lookup returns CDR1 SGDLS and CDR2 YYNGEE.

J is TRBJ2-1 and V is TRBV9; TCRdb names TRBD2, which stays unverified in the absence of DNA. CDR1 and CDR2 (germline): SGDLS, YYNGEE. The CDR3 consists of 16 residues. The CDR3 sequence is CASSVRLAESNNEQFF.

The CDR3 sequence is CATSPGTGELLF. The chain recombines TRBV15 with TRBJ2-2. The germline V gene has CDR1 LNHNV and CDR2 YYDKDF (reference sequence). This CDR3 contains 12 residues.

CDR3 sequence reads: CASSATGREQYF. The genes are TRBV9 and TRBJ2-7; as DNA is missing, the TRBD1 call by TCRdb cannot be tested. CDR1 is SGDLS and CDR2 is YYNGEE in the germline V gene. The CDR3 consists of 12 residues. Combining the CDR3 with reference TRBV9 and TRBJ2-7 gives the whole variable domain DSGVTQTPKHLITATGQRVTLRCSPRSGDLSVYWYQQSLDQGLQFLIQYYNGEERAKGNILERFSAQQFPDLHSELNLSSLELGDSALYFCASSATGREQYFGPGTRLTVT.

The chain recombines TRBV5-1 with TRBJ2-2; TCRdb proposes TRBD1, but this gene call is untestable without DNA. Germline V gene data show CDR1 as SGHRS and CDR2 as YFSETQ. The CDR3 runs 15 residues. The CDR3: CASSRVGAITGELFF.

The CDR3 spells CASSVYRGENTEAFF. The chain has TRBV7-9 and TRBJ1-1; TCRdb proposes TRBD1, but this gene call is untestable without DNA. Germline assignment: CDR1 SEHNR and CDR2 FQNEAQ (reference sequence). The length of the CDR3 is 15 residues. Together with reference TRBV7-9 and TRBJ1-1, the CDR3 gives the full variable domain: DTGVSQNPRHKITKRGQNVTFRCDPISEHNRLYWYRQTLGQGPEFLTYFQNEAQLEKSRLLSDRFSAERPKGSFSTLEIQRTEQGDSAMYLCASSVYRGENTEAFFGQGTRLTVV.

The gene calls are TRBV28 and TRBJ2-7; TCRdb's D call of TRBD1 is untestable without DNA. Germline-derived CDR1 and CDR2 are MDHEN and SYDVKM. The CDR3 is 16 residues long. CDR3: CASSFMLAEGNYEQYF.

The chain uses TRBV7-6 and TRBJ1-6; absent DNA, TCRdb's TRBD1 call cannot be checked. CDR1 and CDR2 (germline): SGHVS, FNYEAQ. The CDR3 sequence is 14 residues long. CDR3: CASSLGPGGRALHF.

The rearrangement joins TRBV7-3 to TRBJ1-5. CDR1 is SGHTA and CDR2 is FQGTGA in the germline V gene. The CDR3 runs 13 residues. The CDR3 sequence is CASSLSAGQPQHF.

The chain employs TRBV7-2 and TRBJ2-1; TCRdb outputs TRBD1, but without DNA this stays unchecked. Germline V gene sequence: CDR1 SGHTA, CDR2 FQGNSA. The CDR3 covers 12 residues. The CDR3 spells CASTPPGNEQFF.

The chain carries TRBV5-1 and TRBJ2-3; without DNA, the TCRdb call of TRBD1 cannot be checked. CDR1 SGHRS and CDR2 YFSETQ come from the germline V gene. CDR3 length: 15 amino acids. The CDR3 protein is CASRPLDSNTDTQYF.

This chain uses TRBV5-6 with TRBJ2-7. This CDR3 region has 13 residues. Germline V CDR1 and CDR2: SGHDT, YYEEEE. CDR3 region: CASSLGSSHEQYF.